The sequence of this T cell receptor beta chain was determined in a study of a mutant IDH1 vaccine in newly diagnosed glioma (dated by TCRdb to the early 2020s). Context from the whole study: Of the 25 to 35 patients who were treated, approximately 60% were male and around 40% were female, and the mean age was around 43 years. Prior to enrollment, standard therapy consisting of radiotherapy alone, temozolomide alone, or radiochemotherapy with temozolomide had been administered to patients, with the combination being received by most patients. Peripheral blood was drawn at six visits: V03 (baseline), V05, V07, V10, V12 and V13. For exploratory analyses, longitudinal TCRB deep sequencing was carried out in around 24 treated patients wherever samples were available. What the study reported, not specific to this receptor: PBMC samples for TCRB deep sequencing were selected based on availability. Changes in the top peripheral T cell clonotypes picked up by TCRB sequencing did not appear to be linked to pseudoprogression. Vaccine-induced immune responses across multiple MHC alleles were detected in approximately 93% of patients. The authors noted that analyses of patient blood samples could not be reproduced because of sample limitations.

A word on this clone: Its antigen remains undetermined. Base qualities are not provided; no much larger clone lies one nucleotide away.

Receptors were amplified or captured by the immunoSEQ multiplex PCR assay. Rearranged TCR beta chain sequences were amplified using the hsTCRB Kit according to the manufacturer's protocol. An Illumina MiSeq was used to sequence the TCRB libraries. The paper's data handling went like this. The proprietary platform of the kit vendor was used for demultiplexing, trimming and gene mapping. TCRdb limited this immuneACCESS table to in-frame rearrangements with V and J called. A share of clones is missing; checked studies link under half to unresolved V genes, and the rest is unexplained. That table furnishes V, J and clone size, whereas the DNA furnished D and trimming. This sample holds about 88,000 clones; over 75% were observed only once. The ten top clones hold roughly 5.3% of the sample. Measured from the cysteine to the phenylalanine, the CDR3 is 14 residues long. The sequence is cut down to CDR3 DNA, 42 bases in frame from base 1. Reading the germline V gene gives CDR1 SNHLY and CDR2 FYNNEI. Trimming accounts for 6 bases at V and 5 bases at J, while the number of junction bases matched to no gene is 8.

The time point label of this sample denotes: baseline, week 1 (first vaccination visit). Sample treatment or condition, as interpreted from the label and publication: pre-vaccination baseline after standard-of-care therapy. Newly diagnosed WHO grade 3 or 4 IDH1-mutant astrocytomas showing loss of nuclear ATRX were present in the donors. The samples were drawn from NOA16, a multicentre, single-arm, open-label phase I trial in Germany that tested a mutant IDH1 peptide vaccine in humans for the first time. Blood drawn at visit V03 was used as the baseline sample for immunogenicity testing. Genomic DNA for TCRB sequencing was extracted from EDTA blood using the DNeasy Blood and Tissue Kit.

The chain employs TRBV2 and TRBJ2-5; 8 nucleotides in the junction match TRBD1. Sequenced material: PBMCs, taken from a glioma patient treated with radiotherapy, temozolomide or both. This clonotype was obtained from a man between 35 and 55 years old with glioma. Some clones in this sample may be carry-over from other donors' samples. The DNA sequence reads TGTGCCAGCAGAAGACAGGGGATTGCCGAGACCCAGTACTTC. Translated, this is CASRRQGIAETQYF. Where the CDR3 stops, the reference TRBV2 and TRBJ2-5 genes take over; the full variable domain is EPEVTQTPSHQVTQMGQEVILRCVPISNHLYFYWYRQILGQKVEFLVSFYNNEISEKSEIFDDQFSVERPDGSNFTLKIRSTKLEDSAMYFCASRRQGIAETQYFGPGTRLLVL.